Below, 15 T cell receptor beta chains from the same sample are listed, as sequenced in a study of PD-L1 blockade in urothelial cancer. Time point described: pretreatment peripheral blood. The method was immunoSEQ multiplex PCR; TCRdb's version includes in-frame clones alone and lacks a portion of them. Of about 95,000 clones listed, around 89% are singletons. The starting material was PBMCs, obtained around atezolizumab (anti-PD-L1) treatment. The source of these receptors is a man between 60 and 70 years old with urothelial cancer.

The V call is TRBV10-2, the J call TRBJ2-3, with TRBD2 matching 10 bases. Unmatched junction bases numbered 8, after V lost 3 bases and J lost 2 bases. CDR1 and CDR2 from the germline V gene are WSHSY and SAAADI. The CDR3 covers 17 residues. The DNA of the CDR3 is TGCGCCAGCAGTGAATGGGCACTAGCGGGGACCACAGATACGCAGTATTTT. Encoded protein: CASSEWALAGTTDTQYF.

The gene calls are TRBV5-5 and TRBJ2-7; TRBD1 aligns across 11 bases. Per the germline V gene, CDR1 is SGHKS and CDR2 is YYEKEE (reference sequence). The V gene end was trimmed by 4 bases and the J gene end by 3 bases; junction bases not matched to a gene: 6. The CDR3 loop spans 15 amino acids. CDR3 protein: CASSPAGQGVYEQYF. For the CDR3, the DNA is TGTGCCAGCAGCCCCGCGGGACAGGGGGTCTACGAGCAGTACTTC. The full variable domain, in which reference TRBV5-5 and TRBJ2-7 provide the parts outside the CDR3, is DAGVTQSPTHLIKTRGQQVTLRCSPISGHKSVSWYQQVLGQGPQFIFQYYEKEERGRGNFPDRFSARQFPNYSSELNVNALLLGDSALYLCASSPAGQGVYEQYFGPGTRLTVT.

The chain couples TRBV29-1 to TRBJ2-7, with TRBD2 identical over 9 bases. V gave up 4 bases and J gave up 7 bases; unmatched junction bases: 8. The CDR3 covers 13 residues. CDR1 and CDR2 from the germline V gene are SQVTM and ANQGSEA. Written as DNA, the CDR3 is TGCAGCGTTGCTCTAGCGGGACGAGGAGAGCAGTACTTC. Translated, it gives CSVALAGRGEQYF.

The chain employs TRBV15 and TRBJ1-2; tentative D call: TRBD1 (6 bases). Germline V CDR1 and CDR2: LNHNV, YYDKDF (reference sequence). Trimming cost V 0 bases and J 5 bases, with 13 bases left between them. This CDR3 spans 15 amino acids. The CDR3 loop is CATSREQGQVYGYTF. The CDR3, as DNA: TGTGCCACCAGCAGAGAACAGGGCCAAGTTTATGGCTACACCTTC. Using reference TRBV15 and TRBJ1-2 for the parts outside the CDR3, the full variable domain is DAMVIQNPRYQVTQFGKPVTLSCSQTLNHNVMYWYQQKSSQAPKLLFHYYDKDFNNEADTPDNFQSRRPNTSFCFLDIRSPGLGDTAMYLCATSREQGQVYGYTFGSGTRLTVV.

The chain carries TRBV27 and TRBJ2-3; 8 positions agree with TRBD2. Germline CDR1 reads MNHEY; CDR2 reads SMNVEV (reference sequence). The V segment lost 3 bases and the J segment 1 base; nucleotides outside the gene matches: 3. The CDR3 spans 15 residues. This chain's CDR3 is CASSFNSGGTDTQYF. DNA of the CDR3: TGTGCCAGCAGTTTTAATAGCGGGGGCACAGATACGCAGTATTTT.

This CDR3 reads CAWSVAGLYNEQFF. The CDR3 DNA reads TGTGCCTGGAGTGTAGCGGGGCTCTACAATGAGCAGTTCTTC. The rearrangement joins TRBV30 to TRBJ2-1, with 7 bases identical to TRBD2. The CDR3 consists of 14 residues. The germline gives CDR1 GTSNPN, CDR2 SVGIG (reference sequence). Unmatched junction bases numbered 2, after V lost 0 bases and J lost 3 bases.

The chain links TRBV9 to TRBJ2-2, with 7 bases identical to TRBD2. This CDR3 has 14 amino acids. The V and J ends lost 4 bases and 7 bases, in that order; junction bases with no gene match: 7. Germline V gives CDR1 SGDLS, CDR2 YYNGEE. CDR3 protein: CASSPRLAGGELFF. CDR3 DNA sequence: TGTGCCAGCAGCCCTAGACTAGCAGGCGGGGAGCTGTTTTTT.

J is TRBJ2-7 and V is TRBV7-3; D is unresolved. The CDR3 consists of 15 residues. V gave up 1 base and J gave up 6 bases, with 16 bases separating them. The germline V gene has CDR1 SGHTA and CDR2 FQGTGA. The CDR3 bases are TGTGCCAGCAGCTTAATTCGAGGCGACGTCTCCGAGCAGTACTTC. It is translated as CASSLIRGDVSEQYF.

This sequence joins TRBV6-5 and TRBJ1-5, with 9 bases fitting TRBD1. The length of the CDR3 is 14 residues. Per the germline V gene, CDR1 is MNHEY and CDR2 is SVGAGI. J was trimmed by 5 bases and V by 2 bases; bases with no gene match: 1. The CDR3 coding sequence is TGTGCCAGCAGTTACAGGGACAGGGATCAGCCCCAGCATTTT. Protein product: CASSYRDRDQPQHF.

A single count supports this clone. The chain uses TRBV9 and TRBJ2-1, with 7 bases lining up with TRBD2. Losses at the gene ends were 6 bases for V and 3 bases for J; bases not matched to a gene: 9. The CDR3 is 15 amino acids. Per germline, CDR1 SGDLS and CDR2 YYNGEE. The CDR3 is CASNPWGGSYNEQFF. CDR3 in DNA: TGTGCCAGCAACCCATGGGGGGGGAGCTACAATGAGCAGTTCTTC.

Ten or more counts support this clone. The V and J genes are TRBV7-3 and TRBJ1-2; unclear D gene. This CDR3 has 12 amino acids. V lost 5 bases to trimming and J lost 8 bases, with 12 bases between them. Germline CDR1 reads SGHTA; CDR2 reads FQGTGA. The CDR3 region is CASSEGFQGYTF. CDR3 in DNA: TGTGCCAGCAGCGAGGGTTTTCAAGGCTACACCTTC.

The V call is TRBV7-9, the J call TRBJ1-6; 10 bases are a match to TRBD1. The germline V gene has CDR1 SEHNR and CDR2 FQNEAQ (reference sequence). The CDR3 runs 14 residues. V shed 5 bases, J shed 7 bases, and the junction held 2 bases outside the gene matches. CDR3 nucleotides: TGTGCCAGCAGCCGGGGACAGGGGAATTCACCCCTCCACTTT. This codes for CASSRGQGNSPLHF.

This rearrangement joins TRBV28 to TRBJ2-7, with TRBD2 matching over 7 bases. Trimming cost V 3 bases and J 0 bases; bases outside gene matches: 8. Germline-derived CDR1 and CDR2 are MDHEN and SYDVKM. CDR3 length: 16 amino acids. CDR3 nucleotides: TGTGCCAGCAGTTTTACCTTACTAGCGCTCTCCTACGAGCAGTACTTC. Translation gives CASSFTLLALSYEQYF.

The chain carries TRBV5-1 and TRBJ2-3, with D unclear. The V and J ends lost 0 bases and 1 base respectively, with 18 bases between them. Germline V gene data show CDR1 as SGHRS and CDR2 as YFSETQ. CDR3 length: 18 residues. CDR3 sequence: CASSLAFQTVSGTDTQYF. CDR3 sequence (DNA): TGCGCCAGCAGCTTGGCGTTTCAAACAGTTTCAGGCACAGATACGCAGTATTTT.

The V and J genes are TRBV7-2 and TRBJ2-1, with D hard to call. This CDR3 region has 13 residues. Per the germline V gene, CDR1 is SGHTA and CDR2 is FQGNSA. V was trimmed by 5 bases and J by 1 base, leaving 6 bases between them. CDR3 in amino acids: CASSASSYNEQFF. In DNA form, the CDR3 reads TGTGCCAGCAGCGCGTCGTCCTACAATGAGCAGTTCTTC.